These 27 T cell receptor beta chains were sequenced from one sample in a study of T cells in Graves' hyperthyroidism and ophthalmopathy. Using RNA transcripts as the source, TCR beta CDR3 regions were amplified. HTBI primers were used for first-round RT-PCR of the TCR CDR3. One entry per CDR3 protein results from TCRdb running MiXCR on the multiplex PCR reads. The sample records around 290,000 distinct CDR3 sequences, less than 15% being singletons. Sample: blood. These receptors came from a woman between 25 and 40 years old with Graves' hyperthyroidism that later progressed to Graves' ophthalmopathy.

This clonotype has a count of ten or more. This sequence joins TRBV28 and TRBJ2-7, with 9 bases that match TRBD1. Germline loops: CDR1 MDHEN, CDR2 SYDVKM. The CDR3 is 14 amino acids. The ends lost 2 bases at V and 3 bases at J; junction bases unmatched: 2. The CDR3 is CASSLGDRDYEQYF. CDR3 in DNA: TGTGCCAGCAGTTTAGGGGACAGGGACTACGAGCAGTACTTC.

Notes on this clonotype: A much larger clone lies a single base off, so this may be a read error. The chain has TRBV5-1 and TRBJ2-1, with 9 nucleotides matching TRBD2. Germline V gene lookup returns CDR1 SGHRS and CDR2 YFSETQ. This CDR3 has 14 amino acids. DNA for the CDR3: TGCGCCAGCACCTTGTATAGCGGGAGTTACGAGCAGTTCTTC. It translates to CASTLYSGSYEQFF.

The chain couples TRBV24-1 to TRBJ1-5, with 10 bases identical to TRBD1. J gave up 3 bases and V 4 bases, and 8 bases lay outside the gene matches. CDR1 and CDR2 from the germline V gene are KGHDR and SFDVKD. The CDR3 is 17 residues long. The CDR3 loop is CATSERRTGGINQPQHF. CDR3 in DNA: TGTGCCACCAGTGAAAGAAGGACAGGGGGAATCAATCAGCCCCAGCATTTT.

This clonotype was observed at least ten times. The chain couples TRBV6-1 to TRBJ2-7; 7 nucleotides agree with TRBD1. This CDR3 region has 16 residues. Per the germline V gene, CDR1 is MNHNS and CDR2 is SASEGT. V shed 5 bases, J shed 4 bases, and the junction held 14 bases outside the gene matches. The CDR3 loop is CASSTHPRTGTYEQYF. CDR3 nucleotides: TGTGCCAGCAGTACACACCCACGGACAGGCACATACGAGCAGTACTTC.

This clonotype was observed a handful of times. A junction boundary mismatches the germline segment, possibly from a read error. This sequence joins TRBV11-2 and TRBJ2-1; TRBD2 might be the D (6 bases). Germline-derived CDR1 and CDR2 are SGHAT and FQNNGV. The length of the CDR3 is 14 residues. This CDR3 is CASSQPGREHEQFF. The CDR3 DNA sequence: TGCGCCAGCAGCCAACCGGGCCGGGAGCATGAGCAGTTCTTC.

The chain joins TRBV19 to TRBJ2-7; 8 nucleotides agree with TRBD2. Looked up from germline, CDR1 is LNHDA and CDR2 is SQIVND (reference sequence). Trimming removed 1 base from V and 4 bases from J; junction bases left unmatched: 6. This CDR3 is 15 amino acids long. CDR3 bases: TGTGCCAGTAGTATAGGAATTGGCGGGAGGTACGAGCAGTACTTC. Translation gives CASSIGIGGRYEQYF.

This clonotype was seen ten or more times. The V and J genes are TRBV11-2 and TRBJ2-1, with D possibly TRBD2 on 7 matching bases. The CDR3 consists of 13 residues. Germline V gene data show CDR1 as SGHAT and CDR2 as FQNNGV. V was shortened by 5 bases and J by 12 bases, with 17 bases between the two germline ends. The CDR3 bases are TGTGCCAGCAGCCCGTTACAGGGAGGGGGGCAGTTCTTC. It translates to CASSPLQGGGQFF.

The chain is built from TRBV2 and TRBJ1-2; D is ambiguous. This CDR3 contains 14 residues. The V and J ends lost 1 base and 2 bases respectively, with 8 bases between them. Germline V gives CDR1 SNHLY, CDR2 FYNNEI. DNA for the CDR3: TGTGCCAGCAGTGAAGGCATTCCCAACTATGGCTACACCTTC. This translates into CASSEGIPNYGYTF.

This clonotype was counted at least ten times. V is TRBV12-3 or TRBV12-4 and J is TRBJ1-3; 7 bases line up with TRBD1. CDR3 length equals 13 residues. Germline trimming cut 6 bases from V and 7 bases from J; bases unmatched to any gene: 6. The CDR3 reads CASRSDRANTIYF. The CDR3, as DNA: TGTGCCAGCAGATCCGACAGGGCGAACACCATATATTTT.

This clonotype has only a few counts. The J gene is TRBJ1-5, the V gene TRBV12-3 or TRBV12-4; D is ambiguous. With 5 bases removed from V and 2 bases from J, the gap between germline ends came to 16 bases. This CDR3 comprises 16 residues. The chain's CDR3 is CASSPPGGSGNQPQHF. In DNA form, the CDR3 reads TGTGCCAGCAGTCCCCCCGGAGGGAGCGGCAATCAGCCCCAGCATTTT.

This clonotype was detected many times. The chain is built from TRBV28 and TRBJ1-2, with a possible D match to TRBD1 (5 bases). Germline CDR1 and CDR2: MDHEN and SYDVKM. The V gene lost 5 bases and the J gene lost 6 bases, with 16 bases spanning the gap. The CDR3 is made up of 14 amino acids. The CDR3 DNA sequence: TGTGCCAGCAGTCAATTCAACAGGAAGGATGGCTACACCTTC. Protein product: CASSQFNRKDGYTF.

This clonotype was recorded many times. The rearrangement uses TRBV30 and TRBJ1-1; the D gene is possibly TRBD1 (6 bases). Germline assignment: CDR1 GTSNPN and CDR2 SVGIG (reference sequence). V was cut by 7 bases and J by 5 bases, with 14 bases left in between. This CDR3 region has 12 residues. CDR3 DNA sequence: TGTGCCTTCGACAGGCCCCGAACTGAAGCTTTCTTT. Protein product: CAFDRPRTEAFF.

This clonotype was seen many times. The V gene is TRBV30, the J gene TRBJ2-2; D might be TRBD1 (6 bases). The V and J ends lost 4 bases and 3 bases respectively, with 15 bases between them. Germline V CDR1 and CDR2: GTSNPN, SVGIG (reference sequence). The CDR3 length is 15 residues. The CDR3 is CAWKGGQTDTGELFF. CDR3 bases: TGTGCCTGGAAAGGGGGACAAACGGACACCGGGGAGCTGTTTTTT.

This clonotype showed up just a few times. This chain connects TRBV7-9 to TRBJ1-4, with 9 nucleotides matching TRBD1. The J segment lost 3 bases and the V segment lost 8 bases, leaving 7 bases of the junction unmatched. CDR1 and CDR2 (germline): SEHNR, FQNEAQ (reference sequence). This CDR3 has 15 residues. This CDR3 reads CASGRRTGANEKLFF. The CDR3 DNA follows: TGTGCCAGCGGAAGGAGGACAGGGGCTAATGAAAAACTGTTTTTT. Full variable domain (rest looked up from reference TRBV7-9 and TRBJ1-4): DTGVSQNPRHKITKRGQNVTFRCDPISEHNRLYWYRQTLGQGPEFLTYFQNEAQLEKSRLLSDRFSAERPKGSFSTLEIQRTEQGDSAMYLCASGRRTGANEKLFFGSGTQLSVL.

This sequence joins TRBV27 and TRBJ2-1; TRBD2 matches 9 bases. This CDR3 has 15 residues. From germline, CDR1 is MNHEY and CDR2 SMNVEV (reference sequence). V dropped 3 bases and J dropped 8; count of bases not matched to a gene: 8. The CDR3 loop is CASSLSRGGRYEQFF. CDR3 bases: TGTGCCAGCAGTTTGTCGCGGGGGGGCCGGTATGAGCAGTTCTTC.

The chain links TRBV7-3 to TRBJ2-1, with 8 bases fitting TRBD2. This CDR3 contains 16 residues. Germline CDR1 SGHTA, CDR2 FQGTGA. V trimming: 5 bases; J trimming: 3 bases; junction bases outside the gene matches: 9. CDR3: CASSPVAGGNYNEQFF. CDR3 nucleotide sequence: TGTGCCAGCAGCCCAGTCGCGGGAGGAAACTACAATGAGCAGTTCTTC.

Many counts were recorded for this clonotype. The chain is built from TRBV12-3 or TRBV12-4 and TRBJ1-6; no clear D. The CDR3 is made up of 15 amino acids. Deletions cut 5 bases from V and 7 bases from J, with 15 bases between. The CDR3 protein is CASSKTLGRNSPLHF. The CDR3 DNA reads as TGTGCCAGCAGTAAGACTTTAGGGAGGAATTCACCCCTCCACTTT.

This sequence joins TRBV15 and TRBJ1-5, with D perhaps matching TRBD1 (6 bases). Trimming shortened V by 1 base and J by 5 bases, and 18 bases separated the two germline ends. The CDR3 extends over 17 amino acids. Germline values: CDR1 LNHNV, CDR2 YYDKDF (reference sequence). This chain's CDR3 is CATSRGWGQQTDQPQHF. CDR3 nucleotide sequence: TGTGCCACCAGCAGAGGATGGGGGCAGCAGACAGATCAGCCCCAGCATTTT.

This clonotype was seen at least ten times. The genes are TRBV5-1 and TRBJ2-1; TRBD1 is a possible D gene (5 bases). Germline CDR1 reads SGHRS; CDR2 reads YFSETQ. There are 13 residues in the CDR3. Trimming removed 4 bases at V and 8 bases at J, with 13 bases between. CDR3 coding DNA: TGCGCCAGCAGCGGTCCAGGGTCAGATGAGCAGTTCTTC. Protein: CASSGPGSDEQFF.

This clonotype was found many times. This rearrangement joins TRBV12-3 or TRBV12-4 to TRBJ2-1, with 7 bases fitting TRBD1. Trimming at V came to 1 base and at J to 10 bases, leaving 1 base not matched to a gene. The CDR3 spans 12 residues. In DNA, the CDR3 is TGTGCCAGCAGTTTAGGGGGACAGGAGCAGTTCTTC. This translates into CASSLGGQEQFF.

The J gene is TRBJ2-2, the V gene TRBV19; TRBD2 agrees at 7 bases. The V and J ends lost 4 bases and 0 bases, in that order; junction bases with no gene match: 2. Germline-derived CDR1 and CDR2 are LNHDA and SQIVND (reference sequence). The CDR3 has 15 residues. CDR3 sequence reads: CASSKAGSNTGELFF. The DNA for the CDR3 is TGTGCCAGTAGTAAAGCGGGGTCGAACACCGGGGAGCTGTTTTTT.

The J gene is TRBJ2-3, the V gene TRBV7-3, with 7 bases fitting TRBD2. Germline trimming cut 5 bases from V and 5 bases from J; bases unmatched to any gene: 10. CDR1 and CDR2 (germline): SGHTA, FQGTGA. The length of the CDR3 is 15 residues. CDR3 in DNA: TGTGCCAGCAGCCTCCCTAGCGGAGTGGGAGATACGCAGTATTTT. This sequence encodes CASSLPSGVGDTQYF.

Only a few counts were recorded for this clonotype. CDR3 bases: TGTGCCAGCAGTTACCCCACGGAACAGTTCTTC. It specifies CASSYPTEQFF. This chain joins TRBV6-2 or TRBV6-3 and TRBJ2-1, with D uncertain. The CDR3 runs to 11 residues. CDR1 MNHEY and CDR2 SVGEGT come from the germline V gene. V lost 2 bases, J lost 13 bases, and 9 bases lay in between.

About this clonotype: A much larger clonotype is one base distant, so this may be a read error. The rearrangement uses TRBV30 and TRBJ2-7; 8 bases agree with TRBD1. This CDR3 is built from 16 residues. Per germline, CDR1 GTSNPN and CDR2 SVGIG (reference sequence). The CDR3 DNA sequence: TGTCCCTGGAGTGTAAGGTGGTTGCAGGGGGCTGGGGAGCAGTACTTC. Translated: CPWSVRWLQGAGEQYF.

This clonotype has ten or more counts. The rearrangement joins TRBV20-1 to TRBJ2-6, with D perhaps TRBD1 (6 bases). V lost 8 bases, J lost 0 bases, and 20 bases lay in between. CDR3 length equals 17 residues. Germline V gene data show CDR1 as DFQATT and CDR2 as SNEGSKA (reference sequence). The CDR3 reads CSPGITGHFSGANVLTF. The CDR3 DNA reads as TGCAGTCCAGGCATCACAGGGCATTTCTCTGGGGCCAACGTCCTGACTTTC.

Turning to this clonotype: This may come from a read error, since a much larger clone is one base off. The chain joins TRBV6-4 to TRBJ1-1; D not certain. The CDR3 is made up of 15 amino acids. Per germline, CDR1 MRHNA and CDR2 SNTAGT. V was trimmed by 5 bases and J by 0 bases, leaving 13 bases between them. The CDR3 spells CASSCSVIMNTEAFF. CDR3 sequence (DNA): TGTGCCAGCAGTTGCTCCGTGATCATGAACACTGAAGCTTTCTTT.

V usage is TRBV30 and J usage is TRBJ2-1; D is unclear. The germline gives CDR1 GTSNPN, CDR2 SVGIG (reference sequence). The CDR3 covers 12 residues. V lost 0 bases, J lost 9 bases, and 9 bases lay in between. CDR3 loop: CAWSVRGIEQFF. The CDR3 DNA sequence: TGTGCCTGGAGTGTACGTGGGATTGAGCAGTTCTTC.